This T cell receptor beta chain was obtained from a study of technical replicates of blood from a handful of donors (TCRdb year 2017). The library came from the immunoSEQ multiplex PCR assay. Not all clones reach the TCRdb copy of this immuneACCESS table, which keeps in-frame sequences only. Checked studies attribute under half of the gap to unresolved V genes and leave the rest unexplained. In all, the sample holds about 80,000 clones, and about 91% of those were seen once. The top ten hold under 0.5% of the sample. This clone was seen a few times. No cognate antigen has been identified for it. Per-nucleotide qualities are absent, and no much larger clonotype sits a single base away. The CDR3, from cysteine to phenylalanine, totals 13 residues. The sequence is cut down to CDR3 DNA, 39 bases in frame from base 1. The germline V gene (reference sequence) yields GTSNPN for CDR1 and SVGIG for CDR2. V loses 4 bases of germline sequence and J loses 4 bases, and the interval between the two ends is 11 bases.

The V and J segments used are TRBV30 and TRBJ2-4, with no confident D gene call. The TCR comes from a human donor in good health. The sequencing input was T cells isolated from PBMCs. Read as DNA, the sequence is TGTGCCTGGACGGGTCTGGTTAAAAACATTCAGTACTTC. Its translation reads: CAWTGLVKNIQYF.